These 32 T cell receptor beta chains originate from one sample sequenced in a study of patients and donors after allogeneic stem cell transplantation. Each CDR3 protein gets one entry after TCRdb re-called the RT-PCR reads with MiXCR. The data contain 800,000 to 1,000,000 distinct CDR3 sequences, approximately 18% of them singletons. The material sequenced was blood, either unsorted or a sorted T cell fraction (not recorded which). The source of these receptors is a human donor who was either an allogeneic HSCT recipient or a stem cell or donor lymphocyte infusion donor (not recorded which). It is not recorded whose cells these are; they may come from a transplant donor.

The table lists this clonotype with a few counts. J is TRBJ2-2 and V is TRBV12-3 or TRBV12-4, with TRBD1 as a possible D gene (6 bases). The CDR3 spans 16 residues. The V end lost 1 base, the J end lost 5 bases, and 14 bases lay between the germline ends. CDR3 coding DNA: TGTGCCAGCAGTTTAGGGGGGCCAATGCTAACCGGGGAGCTGTTTTTT. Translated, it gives CASSLGGPMLTGELFF.

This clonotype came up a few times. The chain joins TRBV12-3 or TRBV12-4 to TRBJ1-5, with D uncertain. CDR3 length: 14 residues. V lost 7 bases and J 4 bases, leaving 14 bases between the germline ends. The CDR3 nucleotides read TGTGCCAGCACAACTCTCTCGGGAAATCAGCCCCAGCATTTT. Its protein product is CASTTLSGNQPQHF.

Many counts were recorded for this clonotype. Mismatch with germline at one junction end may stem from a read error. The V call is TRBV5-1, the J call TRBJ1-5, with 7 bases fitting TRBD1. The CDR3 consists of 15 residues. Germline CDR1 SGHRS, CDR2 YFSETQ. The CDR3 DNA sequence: TGTGCCAGCAGTTTAGACGGGACAGGCAATCAGCCCCAGCATTTT. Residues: CASSLDGTGNQPQHF.

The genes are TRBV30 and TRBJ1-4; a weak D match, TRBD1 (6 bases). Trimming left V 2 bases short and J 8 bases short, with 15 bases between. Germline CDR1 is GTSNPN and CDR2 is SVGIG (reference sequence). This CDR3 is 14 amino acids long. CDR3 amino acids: CAWSRGTPGEKLFF. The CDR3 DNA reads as TGTGCCTGGAGTCGCGGGACACCGGGGGAAAAACTGTTTTTT.

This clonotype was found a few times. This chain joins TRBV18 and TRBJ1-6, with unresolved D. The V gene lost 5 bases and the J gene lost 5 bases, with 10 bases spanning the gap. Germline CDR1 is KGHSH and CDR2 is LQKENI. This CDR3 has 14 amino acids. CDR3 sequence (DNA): TGTGCCAGCTCAAGCAGGCCAGATAATTCACCCCTCCACTTT. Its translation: CASSSRPDNSPLHF.

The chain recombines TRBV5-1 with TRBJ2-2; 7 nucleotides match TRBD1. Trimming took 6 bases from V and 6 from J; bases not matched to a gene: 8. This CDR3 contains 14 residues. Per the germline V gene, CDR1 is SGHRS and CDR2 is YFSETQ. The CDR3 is CASTLNRGPGELFF. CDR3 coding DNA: TGCGCCAGCACCTTAAACAGGGGCCCCGGGGAGCTGTTTTTT.

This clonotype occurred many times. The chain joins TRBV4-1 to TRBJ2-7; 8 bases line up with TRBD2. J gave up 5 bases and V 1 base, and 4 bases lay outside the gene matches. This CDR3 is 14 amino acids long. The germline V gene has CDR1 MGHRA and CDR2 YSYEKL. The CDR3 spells CASSQGLAGHEQYF. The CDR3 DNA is TGCGCCAGCAGCCAAGGTCTAGCGGGCCACGAGCAGTACTTC.

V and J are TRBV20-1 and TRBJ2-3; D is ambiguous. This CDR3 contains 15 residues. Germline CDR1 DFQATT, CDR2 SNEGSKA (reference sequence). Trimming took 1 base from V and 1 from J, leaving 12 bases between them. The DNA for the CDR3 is TGCAGTGCTAGAGGGGGTACGACGGGCACAGATACGCAGTATTTT. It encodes CSARGGTTGTDTQYF.

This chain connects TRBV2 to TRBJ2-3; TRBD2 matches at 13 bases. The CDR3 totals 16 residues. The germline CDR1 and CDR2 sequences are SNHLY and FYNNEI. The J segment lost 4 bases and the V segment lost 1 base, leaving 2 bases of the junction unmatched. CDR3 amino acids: CASSEGLAGGADTQYF. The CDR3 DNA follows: TGTGCCAGCAGTGAAGGACTAGCGGGGGGCGCAGATACGCAGTATTTT.

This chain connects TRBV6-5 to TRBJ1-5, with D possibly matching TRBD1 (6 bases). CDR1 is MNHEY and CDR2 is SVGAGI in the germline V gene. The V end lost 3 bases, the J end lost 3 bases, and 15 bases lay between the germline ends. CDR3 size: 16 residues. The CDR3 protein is CASSYSGAGLNQPQHF. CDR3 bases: TGTGCCAGCAGTTATTCGGGGGCAGGGCTCAATCAGCCCCAGCATTTT.

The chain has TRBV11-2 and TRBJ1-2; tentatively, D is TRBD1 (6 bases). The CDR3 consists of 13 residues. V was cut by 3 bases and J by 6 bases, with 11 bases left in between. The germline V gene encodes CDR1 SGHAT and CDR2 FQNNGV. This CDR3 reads CASSFEGVDGYTF. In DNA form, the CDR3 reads TGTGCCAGCAGCTTTGAGGGGGTGGATGGCTACACCTTC.

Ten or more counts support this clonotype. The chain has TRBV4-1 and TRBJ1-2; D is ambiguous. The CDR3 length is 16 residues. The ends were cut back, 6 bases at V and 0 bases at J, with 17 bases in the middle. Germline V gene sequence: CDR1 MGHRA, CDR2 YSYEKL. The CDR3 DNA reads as TGCGCCAGCAGAAACGGGGTCACGGAAGCTAACTATGGCTACACCTTC. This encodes CASRNGVTEANYGYTF.

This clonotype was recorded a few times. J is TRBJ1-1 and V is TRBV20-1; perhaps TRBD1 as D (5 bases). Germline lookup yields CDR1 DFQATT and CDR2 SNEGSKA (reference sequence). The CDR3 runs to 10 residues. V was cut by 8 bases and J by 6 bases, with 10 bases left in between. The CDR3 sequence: CSPAGAEAFF. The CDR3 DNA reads TGCAGTCCGGCGGGGGCTGAAGCTTTCTTT.

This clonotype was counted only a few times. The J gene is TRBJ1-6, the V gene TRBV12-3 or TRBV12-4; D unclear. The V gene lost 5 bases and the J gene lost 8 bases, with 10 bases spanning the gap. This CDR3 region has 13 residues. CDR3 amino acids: CASSRSGDSPLHF. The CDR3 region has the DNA TGTGCCAGCAGTCGAAGTGGGGATTCACCCCTCCACTTT.

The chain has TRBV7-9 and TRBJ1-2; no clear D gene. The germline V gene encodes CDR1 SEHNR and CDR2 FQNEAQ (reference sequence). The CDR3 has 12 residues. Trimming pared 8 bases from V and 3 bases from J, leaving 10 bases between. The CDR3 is CASEATDYGYTF. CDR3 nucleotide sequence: TGTGCCAGCGAGGCGACGGACTATGGCTACACCTTC. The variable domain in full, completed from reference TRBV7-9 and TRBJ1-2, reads DTGVSQNPRHKITKRGQNVTFRCDPISEHNRLYWYRQTLGQGPEFLTYFQNEAQLEKSRLLSDRFSAERPKGSFSTLEIQRTEQGDSAMYLCASEATDYGYTFGSGTRLTVV.

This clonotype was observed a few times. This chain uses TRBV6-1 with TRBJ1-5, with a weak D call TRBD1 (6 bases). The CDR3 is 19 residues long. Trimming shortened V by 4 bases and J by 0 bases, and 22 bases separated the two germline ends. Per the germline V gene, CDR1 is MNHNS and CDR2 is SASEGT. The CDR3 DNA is TGTGCCAGCAGTGCTAATACCGCATGGGGGGCATATAGCAATCAGCCCCAGCATTTT. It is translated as CASSANTAWGAYSNQPQHF.

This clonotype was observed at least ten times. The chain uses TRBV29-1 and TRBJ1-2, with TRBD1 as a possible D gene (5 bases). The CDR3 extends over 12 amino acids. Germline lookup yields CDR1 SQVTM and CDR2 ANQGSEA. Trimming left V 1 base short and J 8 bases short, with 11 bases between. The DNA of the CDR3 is TGCAGCGTTGAAGGAGGGACCGGCGGCTACACCTTC. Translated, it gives CSVEGGTGGYTF.

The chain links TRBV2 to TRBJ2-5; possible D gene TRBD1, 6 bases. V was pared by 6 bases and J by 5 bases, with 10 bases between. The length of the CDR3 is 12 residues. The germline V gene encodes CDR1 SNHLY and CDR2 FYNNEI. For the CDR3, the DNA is TGTGCCAGCAGGGCCACAGGGGAGACCCAGTACTTC. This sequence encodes CASRATGETQYF.

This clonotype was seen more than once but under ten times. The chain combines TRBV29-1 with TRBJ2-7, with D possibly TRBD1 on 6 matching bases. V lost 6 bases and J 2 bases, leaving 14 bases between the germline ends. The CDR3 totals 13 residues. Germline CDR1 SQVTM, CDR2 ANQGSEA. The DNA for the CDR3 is TGCAGCGTCCTTACAGGGTCCACCTACGAGCAGTACTTC. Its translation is CSVLTGSTYEQYF.

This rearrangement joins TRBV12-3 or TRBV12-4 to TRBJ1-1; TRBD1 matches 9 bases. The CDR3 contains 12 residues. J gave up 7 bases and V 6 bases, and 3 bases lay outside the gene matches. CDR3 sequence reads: CASSRQGDEAFF. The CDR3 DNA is TGTGCCAGCAGCCGACAGGGGGATGAAGCTTTCTTT.

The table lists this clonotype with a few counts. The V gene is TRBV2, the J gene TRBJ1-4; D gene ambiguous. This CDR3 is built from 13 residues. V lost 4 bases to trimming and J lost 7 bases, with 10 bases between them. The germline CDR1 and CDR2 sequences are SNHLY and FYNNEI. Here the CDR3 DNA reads TGTGCCAGCAGTGCCAGTGGTCTTGAAAAACTGTTTTTT. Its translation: CASSASGLEKLFF.

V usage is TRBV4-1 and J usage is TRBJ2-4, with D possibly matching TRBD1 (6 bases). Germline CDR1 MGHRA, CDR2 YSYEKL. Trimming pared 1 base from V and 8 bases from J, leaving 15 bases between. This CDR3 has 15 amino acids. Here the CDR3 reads CASSQVSQGLYIQYF. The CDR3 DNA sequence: TGCGCCAGCAGCCAAGTTTCGCAGGGGCTATACATTCAGTACTTC.

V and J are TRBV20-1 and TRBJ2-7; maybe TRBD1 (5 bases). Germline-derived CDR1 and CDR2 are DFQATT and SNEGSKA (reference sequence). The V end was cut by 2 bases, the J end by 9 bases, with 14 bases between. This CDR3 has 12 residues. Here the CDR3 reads CSARTEERGQYF. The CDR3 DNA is TGCAGTGCTAGAACAGAAGAAAGGGGGCAGTACTTC.

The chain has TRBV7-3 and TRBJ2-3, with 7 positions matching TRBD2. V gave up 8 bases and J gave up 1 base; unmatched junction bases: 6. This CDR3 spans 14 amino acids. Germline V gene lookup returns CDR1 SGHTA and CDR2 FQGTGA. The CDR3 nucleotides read TGTGCCAGCTCGAAAAGCGGGGGCACAGATACGCAGTATTTT. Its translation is CASSKSGGTDTQYF.

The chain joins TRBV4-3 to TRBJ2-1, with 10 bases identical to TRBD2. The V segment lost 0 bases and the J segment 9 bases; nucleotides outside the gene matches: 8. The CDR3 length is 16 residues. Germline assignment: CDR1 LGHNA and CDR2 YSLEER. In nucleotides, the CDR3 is TGCGCCAGCAGCCAAGAAGAACAGCGGGGGGGCTCTGAGCAGTTCTTC. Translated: CASSQEEQRGGSEQFF.

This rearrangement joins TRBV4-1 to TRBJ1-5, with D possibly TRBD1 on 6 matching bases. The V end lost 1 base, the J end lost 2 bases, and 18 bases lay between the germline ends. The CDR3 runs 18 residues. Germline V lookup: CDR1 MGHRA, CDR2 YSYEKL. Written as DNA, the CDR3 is TGCGCCAGCAGCCAAGTATTAATAGAAAAGGGGGGCAATCAGCCCCAGCATTTT. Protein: CASSQVLIEKGGNQPQHF.

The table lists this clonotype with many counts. The CDR3 loop reads CASNMGGTEAFF. In DNA, the CDR3 is TGCGCCAGTAACATGGGGGGGACTGAAGCTTTCTTT. J is TRBJ1-1 and V is TRBV5-1, with D possibly matching TRBD1 (5 bases). CDR1 SGHRS and CDR2 YFSETQ come from the germline V gene. The length of the CDR3 is 12 residues. Trimming removed 8 bases from V and 5 bases from J, with 13 bases in between.

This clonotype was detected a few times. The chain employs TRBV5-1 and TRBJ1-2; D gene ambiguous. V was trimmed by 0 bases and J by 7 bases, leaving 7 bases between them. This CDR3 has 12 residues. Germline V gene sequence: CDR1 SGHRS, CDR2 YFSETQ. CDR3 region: CASSLDYAGYTF. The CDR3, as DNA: TGCGCCAGCAGCTTGGACTACGCTGGCTACACCTTC.

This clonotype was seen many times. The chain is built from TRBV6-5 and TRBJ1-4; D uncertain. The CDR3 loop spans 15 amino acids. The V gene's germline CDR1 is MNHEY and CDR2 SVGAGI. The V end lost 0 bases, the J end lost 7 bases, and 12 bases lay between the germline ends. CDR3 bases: TGTGCCAGCAGTTACTCGTCGACAATGCTTGAAAAACTGTTTTTT. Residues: CASSYSSTMLEKLFF.

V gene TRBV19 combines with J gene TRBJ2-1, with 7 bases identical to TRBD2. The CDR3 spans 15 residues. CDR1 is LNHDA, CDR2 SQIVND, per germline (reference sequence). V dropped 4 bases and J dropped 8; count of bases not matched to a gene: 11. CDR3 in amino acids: CASSTRSTSSDEQFF. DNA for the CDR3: TGTGCCAGTAGTACCAGGTCGACTAGCAGCGATGAGCAGTTCTTC.

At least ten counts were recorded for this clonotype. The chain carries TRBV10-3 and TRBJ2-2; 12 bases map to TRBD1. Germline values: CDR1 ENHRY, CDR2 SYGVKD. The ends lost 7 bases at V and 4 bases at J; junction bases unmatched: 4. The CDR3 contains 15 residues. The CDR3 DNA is TGTGCCATCAAGGGACAGGGGGCAACCACCGGGGAGCTGTTTTTT. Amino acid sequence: CAIKGQGATTGELFF.

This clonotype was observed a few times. The DNA for the CDR3 is TGTGCCACCAGCGAACACCGTAATACCCAGTACTTC. It is translated as CATSEHRNTQYF. This chain uses TRBV15 with TRBJ2-5; D is unresolved. This CDR3 has 12 residues. In germline, CDR1 is LNHNV, CDR2 YYDKDF (reference sequence). Trimming took 5 bases from V and 8 from J, leaving 12 bases between them.